These T cell receptor beta chains were read from a single sample in a study of metastatic and nonmetastatic thyroid tumors. TCRdb reprocessed the PCR reads using MiXCR. The table includes approximately 70,000 clones, roughly 18% detected once. The sequenced sample was blood. Receptors originate from a female donor with papillary thyroid cancer or a benign thyroid nodule (not recorded which). Some clones in this sample may be carry-over from other donors' samples. The CDR3 runs from the conserved cysteine through the conserved F or W. Fields, in order: V gene, D gene, J gene, CDR3 protein. A D gene is named only where the DNA matches it firmly.

V: TRBV6-1; D: TRBD2; J: TRBJ2-1; CDR3: CASRQREGFYNEQFF
V: TRBV6-1; D: TRBD1; J: TRBJ2-7; CDR3: CASIDQDRDRYSYEQYF
V: TRBV12-3/TRBV12-4; D: TRBD2; J: TRBJ2-7; CDR3: CASSFPLAVRTYEQYF
V: TRBV20-1; D: .; J: TRBJ1-2; CDR3: CSAREQPYGYTF
V: TRBV6-4; D: TRBD1; J: TRBJ2-7; CDR3: CASSRGQGEYEQYF
V: TRBV11-2; D: .; J: TRBJ1-2; CDR3: CASSPLDGYTF
V: TRBV11-2; D: .; J: TRBJ2-7; CDR3: CASSTGPMTAYEQYF
V: TRBV7-2; D: TRBD2; J: TRBJ2-7; CDR3: CASSLERLAGVEQYF
V: TRBV7-2; D: .; J: TRBJ1-3; CDR3: CASSFRGPGNTIYF
V: TRBV5-1; D: .; J: TRBJ1-1; CDR3: CASSRTLMNTEAFF
V: TRBV2; D: .; J: TRBJ1-2; CDR3: CASSLSTVNYGYTF
V: TRBV3-1; D: TRBD2; J: TRBJ2-1; CDR3: CAAGRVAEQFF
V: TRBV6-1; D: TRBD1; J: TRBJ1-6; CDR3: CASSEGQGASPLHF
V: TRBV6-5; D: TRBD2; J: TRBJ2-3; CDR3: CASSYSGTSGVGDTQYF
V: TRBV4-1; D: .; J: TRBJ2-2; CDR3: CASSQALGRTNTGELFF
V: TRBV7-9; D: .; J: TRBJ1-2; CDR3: CASSLALGHGYTF
V: TRBV7-2; D: .; J: TRBJ1-6; CDR3: CASSLDPQWGTPLHF
V: TRBV7-6; D: .; J: TRBJ2-7; CDR3: CASSLAHGTASYEQYF
V: TRBV20-1; D: TRBD2; J: TRBJ2-1; CDR3: CSALSGLAGEKFF
V: TRBV6-1; D: .; J: TRBJ1-2; CDR3: CASSRLGNYGYTF
V: TRBV13; D: .; J: TRBJ2-3; CDR3: CASSLVSRTDTQYF
V: TRBV27; D: .; J: TRBJ2-2; CDR3: CASSFGPGKNTGELFF
V: TRBV27; D: .; J: TRBJ2-3; CDR3: CASSSGGRADTQYF
V: TRBV7-2; D: .; J: TRBJ1-6; CDR3: CASSLEAGFRSPLHF
V: TRBV18; D: .; J: TRBJ1-1; CDR3: CASSPMRSRLGTEAFF
V: TRBV28; D: TRBD1; J: TRBJ2-7; CDR3: CASSSGQGANEQYF
V: TRBV20-1; D: .; J: TRBJ2-1; CDR3: CSARDPPSGGGNEQFF
V: TRBV4-2; D: .; J: TRBJ2-3; CDR3: CASSDMGAYSSTDTQYF
V: TRBV2; D: TRBD1; J: TRBJ2-1; CDR3: CASSRDRSFF
V: TRBV6-1; D: TRBD1; J: TRBJ1-2; CDR3: CASRARDRDYGYTF
V: TRBV6-1; D: TRBD1; J: TRBJ1-2; CDR3: CASSEPPGTAPGGYTF
V: TRBV9; D: .; J: TRBJ1-2; CDR3: CASSVGGFNYGYTF
V: TRBV27; D: .; J: TRBJ2-2; CDR3: CASSFWQGRTGELFF
V: TRBV9; D: TRBD2; J: TRBJ2-1; CDR3: CASSVGTSVYNEQFF
V: TRBV3-1; D: TRBD2; J: TRBJ2-5; CDR3: CAISGTPLETQYF
V: TRBV30; D: TRBD1; J: TRBJ2-3; CDR3: CAWKQWDRGQDTQYF
V: TRBV19; D: .; J: TRBJ2-1; CDR3: CASSMLGAAVGGGSYNEQFF
V: TRBV28; D: TRBD2; J: TRBJ2-5; CDR3: CASSLLAGTGTQYF
V: TRBV12-3/TRBV12-4; D: TRBD1; J: TRBJ1-6; CDR3: CASTPAGGHNSPLHF
V: TRBV15; D: .; J: TRBJ2-7; CDR3: CATSIPGNRYEQYF